The T cell receptor (beta chain) under discussion was sequenced for a study of monozygotic twins with inflammatory bowel disease. Regarding the study as a whole: Healthy twins showed more clonotype sharing with others than IBD patients, especially patients with disease activity. Telling different T cell subtypes apart from each other was not possible. Among IBD patients, TCRbeta diversity (inverse Simpson) was lower than in healthy co-twins.

With regard to this clonotype: Antigen specificity is unknown.

Through template switching, UMIs that included a 6-nucleotide sample barcode were added. No DNA is given; TCRdb re-called the 5' RACE reads and lists each CDR3 protein once. The table counts 140,000 to 150,000 distinct CDR3 sequences; 1.2% lies in the top ten. The origin of this receptor is a human donor with ulcerative colitis or Crohn's disease, or a healthy co-twin of an affected twin (not recorded which). Input material: blood.

The CDR3 is CASSLGGTSSYEQYF. The chain uses TRBV5-5 and TRBJ2-7; TCRdb outputs TRBD2, but without DNA this stays unchecked. CDR3 size: 15 residues. Germline CDR1 SGHKS, CDR2 YYEKEE (reference sequence).